Below are 13 T cell receptor beta chains sequenced from a single sample in a study of chemoradiotherapy in HPV16-positive cancers. Assay: immunoSEQ multiplex PCR; the TCRdb copy retains only in-frame clones and omits some. The sample gives fewer than 3,000 clones, approximately 79% of which show up once; roughly 10% is in the top ten. The specimen comprised tumor tissue, sampled from a patient who underwent chemoradiotherapy. Receptor source: a human donor with HPV-associated anogenital cancer.

This clone appeared once. This chain joins TRBV12-5 and TRBJ2-3; D unresolved. CDR1 and CDR2 from the germline V gene are LGHNT and FRNRAP. The CDR3 totals 13 residues. Trimming shortened V by 3 bases and J by 3 bases, and 7 bases separated the two germline ends. CDR3 protein: CASGFSLTDTQYF. Here the CDR3 DNA reads TGTGCTAGTGGTTTTTCGTTGACAGATACGCAGTATTTT.

The gene calls are TRBV5-1 and TRBJ1-5; D remains ambiguous. Germline lookup yields CDR1 SGHRS and CDR2 YFSETQ. The CDR3 consists of 15 residues. The ends were cut back, 0 bases at V and 3 bases at J, with 10 bases in the middle. In DNA form, the CDR3 reads TGCGCCAGCAGCTTGGTGGCGGCAGCCAATCAGCCCCAGCATTTT. Amino acids: CASSLVAAANQPQHF. Full variable domain (rest looked up from reference TRBV5-1 and TRBJ1-5): KAGVTQTPRYLIKTRGQQVTLSCSPISGHRSVSWYQQTPGQGLQFLFEYFSETQRNKGNFPGRFSGRQFSNSRSEMNVSTLELGDSALYLCASSLVAAANQPQHFGDGTRLSIL.

This chain connects TRBV5-1 to TRBJ1-5; TRBD1 is a possible D gene (6 bases). The CDR3 is 15 residues long. Germline lookup yields CDR1 SGHRS and CDR2 YFSETQ. Trimming shortened V by 1 base and J by 1 base, and 9 bases separated the two germline ends. In nucleotides, the CDR3 is TGCGCCAGCAGCTTGCAGGGGTTGAGCAATCAGCCCCAGCATTTT. This sequence encodes CASSLQGLSNQPQHF.

The chain couples TRBV29-1 to TRBJ1-2; 11 bases map to TRBD1. J lost 7 bases, V lost 6 bases, and 7 bases had no gene match. The CDR3 length is 13 residues. The germline CDR1 and CDR2 sequences are SQVTM and ANQGSEA. CDR3 amino acids: CSVEDRGLGGYTF. In nucleotides, the CDR3 is TGCAGCGTGGAGGACAGGGGGCTTGGTGGCTACACCTTC.

The V call is TRBV19, the J call TRBJ2-2; TRBD2 matches 10 bases. CDR3 size: 15 residues. Germline V lookup: CDR1 LNHDA, CDR2 SQIVND (reference sequence). J gave up 3 bases and V 3 bases, and 1 base lay outside the gene matches. For the CDR3, the DNA is TGTGCCAGTAGTATGACTAGCGGGTACACCGGGGAGCTGTTTTTT. Protein: CASSMTSGYTGELFF.

The J gene is TRBJ2-5, the V gene TRBV28, with D perhaps matching TRBD2 (6 bases). Trimming left V 1 base short and J 0 bases short, with 21 bases between. The CDR3 extends over 19 amino acids. The germline CDR1 and CDR2 sequences are MDHEN and SYDVKM. CDR3 in DNA: TGTGCCAGCAGTTTATTCGGAGGGGTCGGGGTCGCAGACCAAGAGACCCAGTACTTC. It encodes CASSLFGGVGVADQETQYF.

The V gene is TRBV2, the J gene TRBJ1-3; D uncertain. In germline, CDR1 is SNHLY, CDR2 FYNNEI. The CDR3 totals 12 residues. Trimming stripped 1 base from V and 7 bases from J, with 5 bases between. The CDR3 reads CASSEGGNTIYF. The CDR3, as DNA: TGTGCCAGCAGTGAAGGGGGTAACACCATATATTTT.

This sequence joins TRBV14 and TRBJ1-2; TRBD1 might be the D (6 bases). The CDR3 consists of 13 residues. With 5 bases removed from V and 3 bases from J, the gap between germline ends came to 10 bases. The germline V gene has CDR1 SGHDN and CDR2 FVKESK. CDR3 DNA: TGTGCCAGCAGCAGTAGGGGGGACTATGGCTACACCTTC. It translates to CASSSRGDYGYTF.

This clone is categorized as large (0.1 to 1%). The chain uses TRBV6-4 and TRBJ2-5, with D perhaps matching TRBD2 (5 bases). Trimming stripped 7 bases from V and 5 bases from J, with 11 bases between. Looked up from germline, CDR1 is MRHNA and CDR2 is SNTAGT. CDR3 size: 12 residues. The CDR3 loop reads CASTGFRETQYF. The CDR3 DNA sequence: TGTGCCAGCACGGGGTTTAGGGAGACCCAGTACTTC.

V and J are TRBV4-1 and TRBJ2-1; D is perhaps TRBD2 (5 bases). The germline V gene has CDR1 MGHRA and CDR2 YSYEKL. The CDR3 sequence is 15 residues long. V gave up 1 base and J gave up 8 bases, with 15 bases separating them. DNA of the CDR3: TGCGCCAGCAGCCAAGTTTTCCTAGCCGGGCATGAGCAGTTCTTC. This sequence encodes CASSQVFLAGHEQFF.

This clone showed up just a few times. This chain connects TRBV2 to TRBJ1-4, with a possible D match to TRBD1 (5 bases). This CDR3 has 17 amino acids. CDR1 and CDR2 from the germline V gene are SNHLY and FYNNEI. V dropped 0 bases and J dropped 8 bases, with 19 bases sitting between them. CDR3 nucleotide sequence: TGTGCCAGCAGTGAAGCGCAGTTTCCCAGGGCGGGGGAAAAACTGTTTTTT. Its translation: CASSEAQFPRAGEKLFF.

The chain carries TRBV7-9 and TRBJ2-7; 8 bases agree with TRBD2. V lost 4 bases, J lost 3 bases, and 8 bases stayed unmatched. Germline CDR1 reads SEHNR; CDR2 reads FQNEAQ (reference sequence). The CDR3 sequence is 15 residues long. The CDR3 spells CASSWSGSGSYEQYF. In DNA form, the CDR3 reads TGTGCCAGCAGCTGGAGCGGGAGTGGAAGCTACGAGCAGTACTTC.

The chain couples TRBV29-1 to TRBJ2-2; D tentatively reads TRBD1 or TRBD2 (5 bases each). The CDR3 runs 15 residues. The V and J ends lost 4 bases and 0 bases respectively, with 12 bases between them. Germline V lookup: CDR1 SQVTM, CDR2 ANQGSEA. DNA of the CDR3: TGCAGCGTTGTATATCGGGGCGCGAACACCGGGGAGCTGTTTTTT. This codes for CSVVYRGANTGELFF.